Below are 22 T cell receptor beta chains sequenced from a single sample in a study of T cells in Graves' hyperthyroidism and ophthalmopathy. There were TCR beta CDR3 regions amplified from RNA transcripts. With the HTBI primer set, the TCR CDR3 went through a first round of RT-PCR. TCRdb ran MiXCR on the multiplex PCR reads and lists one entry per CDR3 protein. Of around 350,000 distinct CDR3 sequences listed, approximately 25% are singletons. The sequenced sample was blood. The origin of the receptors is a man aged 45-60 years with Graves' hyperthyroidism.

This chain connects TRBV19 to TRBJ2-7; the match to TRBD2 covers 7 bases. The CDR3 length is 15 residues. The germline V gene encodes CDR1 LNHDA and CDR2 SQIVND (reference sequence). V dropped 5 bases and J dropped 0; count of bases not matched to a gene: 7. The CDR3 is CASSGAGGSSYEQYF. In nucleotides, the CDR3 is TGTGCCAGTAGTGGGGCTGGCGGGAGCTCCTACGAGCAGTACTTC. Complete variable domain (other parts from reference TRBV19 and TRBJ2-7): DGGITQSPKYLFRKEGQNVTLSCEQNLNHDAMYWYRQDPGQGLRLIYYSQIVNDFQKGDIAEGYSVSREKKESFPLTVTSAQKNPTAFYLCASSGAGGSSYEQYFGPGTRLTVT.

The CDR3 loop is CASSRLAGVGETQYF. CDR3 DNA sequence: TGTGCCAGCAGCAGACTAGCGGGAGTGGGAGAGACCCAGTACTTC. The rearrangement joins TRBV12-3 or TRBV12-4 to TRBJ2-5, with TRBD2 identical over 12 bases. V was pared by 6 bases and J by 4 bases, with 6 bases of the junction left unmatched. The CDR3 sequence is 15 residues long.

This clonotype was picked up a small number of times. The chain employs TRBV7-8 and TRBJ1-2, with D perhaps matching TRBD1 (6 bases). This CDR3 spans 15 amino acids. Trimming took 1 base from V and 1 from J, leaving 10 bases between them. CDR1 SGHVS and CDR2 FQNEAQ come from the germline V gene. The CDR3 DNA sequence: TGTGCCAGCAGCTTAGGGACAGATTTTAACTATGGCTACACCTTC. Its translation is CASSLGTDFNYGYTF.

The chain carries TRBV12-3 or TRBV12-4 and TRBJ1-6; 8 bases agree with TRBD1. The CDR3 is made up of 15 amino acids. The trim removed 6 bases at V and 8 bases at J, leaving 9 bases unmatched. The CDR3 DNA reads TGTGCCAGCAGCCAAGAGCCAGGGGGCGATTCACCCCTCCACTTT. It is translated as CASSQEPGGDSPLHF.

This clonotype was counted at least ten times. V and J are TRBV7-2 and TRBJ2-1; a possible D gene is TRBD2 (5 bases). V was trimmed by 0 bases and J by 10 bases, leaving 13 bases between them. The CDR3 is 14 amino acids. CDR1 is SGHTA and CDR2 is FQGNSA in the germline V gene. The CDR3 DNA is TGTGCCAGCAGCTTAGCGTCGGGGTTTGGGGAGCAGTTCTTC. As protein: CASSLASGFGEQFF.

The CDR3 DNA sequence: TGTGCCAGCAGTTTGGGGGGGTTGCTCACAGATACGCAGTATTTT. Protein product: CASSLGGLLTDTQYF. This chain connects TRBV12-3 or TRBV12-4 to TRBJ2-3; 7 nucleotides agree with TRBD2. This CDR3 has 15 residues. The ends lost 3 bases at V and 2 bases at J; junction bases unmatched: 5.

This CDR3 reads CASSLGLAGNYEQYF. DNA of the CDR3: TGTGCCAGCAGCTTAGGGCTAGCGGGAAATTACGAGCAGTACTTC. The V gene is TRBV7-3, the J gene TRBJ2-7; 9 bases map to TRBD2. CDR1 is SGHTA, CDR2 FQGTGA, per germline. The CDR3 length is 15 residues. Trimming took 2 bases from V and 4 from J; bases not matched to a gene: 6.

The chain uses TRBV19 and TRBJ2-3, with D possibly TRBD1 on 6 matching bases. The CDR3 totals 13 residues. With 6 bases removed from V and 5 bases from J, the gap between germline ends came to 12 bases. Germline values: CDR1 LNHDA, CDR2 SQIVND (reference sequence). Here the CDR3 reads CASSPNRVDTQYF. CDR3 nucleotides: TGTGCCAGTAGCCCTAACAGGGTAGATACGCAGTATTTT. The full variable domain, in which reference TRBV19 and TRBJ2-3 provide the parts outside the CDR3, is DGGITQSPKYLFRKEGQNVTLSCEQNLNHDAMYWYRQDPGQGLRLIYYSQIVNDFQKGDIAEGYSVSREKKESFPLTVTSAQKNPTAFYLCASSPNRVDTQYFGPGTRLTVL.

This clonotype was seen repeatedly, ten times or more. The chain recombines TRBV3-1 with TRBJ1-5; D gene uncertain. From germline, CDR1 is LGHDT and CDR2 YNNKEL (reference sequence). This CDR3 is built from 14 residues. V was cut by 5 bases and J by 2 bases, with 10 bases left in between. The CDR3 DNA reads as TGTGCCAGCAGCTTCGGACGGGGCAATCAGCCCCAGCATTTT. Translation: CASSFGRGNQPQHF.

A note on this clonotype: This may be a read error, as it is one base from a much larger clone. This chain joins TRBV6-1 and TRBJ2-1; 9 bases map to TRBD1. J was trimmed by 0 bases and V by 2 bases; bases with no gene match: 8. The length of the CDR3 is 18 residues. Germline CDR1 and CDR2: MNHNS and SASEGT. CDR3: CASSEPVGTGSSYNEQFF. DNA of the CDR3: TGTGCCAGCAGTGAACCCGTCGGGACAGGGAGCTCCTACAATGAGCAGTTCTTC.

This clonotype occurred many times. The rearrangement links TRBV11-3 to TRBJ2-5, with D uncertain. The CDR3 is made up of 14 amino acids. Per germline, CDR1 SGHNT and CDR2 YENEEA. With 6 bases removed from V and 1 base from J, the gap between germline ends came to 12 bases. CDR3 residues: CASSSLGFQETQYF. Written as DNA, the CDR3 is TGTGCCAGCAGTTCTTTGGGGTTCCAAGAGACCCAGTACTTC.

CDR3 bases: TGTGCCAGCAGCCCAGTCCCGGGACTAGCGGGAGGGCCTCACGGGGAGCTGTTTTTT. This translates into CASSPVPGLAGGPHGELFF. V and J are TRBV7-3 and TRBJ2-2; 16 bases map to TRBD2. The CDR3 has 19 residues. CDR1 and CDR2 (germline): SGHTA, FQGTGA. With 5 bases clipped from V and 7 bases from J, the junction kept 13 bases outside the gene matches. The entire variable domain, with the rest obtained from reference TRBV7-3 and TRBJ2-2, is as follows: GAGVSQTPSNKVTEKGKYVELRCDPISGHTALYWYRQSLGQGPEFLIYFQGTGAADDSGLPNDRFFAVRPEGSVSTLKIQRTERGDSAVYLCASSPVPGLAGGPHGELFFGEGSRLTVL.

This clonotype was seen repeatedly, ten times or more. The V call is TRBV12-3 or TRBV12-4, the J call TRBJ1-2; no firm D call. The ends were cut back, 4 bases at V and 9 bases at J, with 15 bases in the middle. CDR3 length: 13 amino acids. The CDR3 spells CASSSPSDRSYTF. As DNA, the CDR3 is TGTGCCAGCAGTTCCCCCTCTGATCGGAGCTACACCTTC.

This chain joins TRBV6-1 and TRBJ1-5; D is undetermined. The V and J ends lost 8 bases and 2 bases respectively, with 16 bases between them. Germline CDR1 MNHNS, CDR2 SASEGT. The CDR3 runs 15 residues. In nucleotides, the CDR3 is TGTGCCAGCCTCCCATTCCCAGGAGGCAATCAGCCCCAGCATTTT. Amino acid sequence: CASLPFPGGNQPQHF.

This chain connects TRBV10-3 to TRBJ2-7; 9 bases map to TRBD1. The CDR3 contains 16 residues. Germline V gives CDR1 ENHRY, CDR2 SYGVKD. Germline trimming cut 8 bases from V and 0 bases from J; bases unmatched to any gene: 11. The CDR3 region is CAIGDIQGAFSYEQYF. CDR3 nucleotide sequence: TGTGCCATCGGGGACATACAGGGGGCATTCTCCTACGAGCAGTACTTC.

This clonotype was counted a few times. The CDR3 region has the DNA TGCAGTGCTAGAGATCATCTGGGGTCGTACTATGGCTACACCTTC. Amino acids: CSARDHLGSYYGYTF. V and J are TRBV20-1 and TRBJ1-2; unclear D gene. The CDR3 extends over 15 amino acids. With 0 bases removed from V and 3 bases from J, the gap between germline ends came to 14 bases. Germline V gene sequence: CDR1 DFQATT, CDR2 SNEGSKA (reference sequence).

Here the CDR3 DNA reads TGTGCCAGCTCAACGAGAGTTGCAACTAATGAAAAACTGTTTTTT. Residues: CASSTRVATNEKLFF. The rearrangement links TRBV18 to TRBJ1-4; D is ambiguous. Trimming took off 5 bases at V and 0 bases at J, with 10 bases between the two ends. Looked up from germline, CDR1 is KGHSH and CDR2 is LQKENI. CDR3 size: 15 residues.

The CDR3 region is CASSLGETSGLQETQYF. The CDR3 DNA is TGTGCCAGCAGCTTAGGCGAGACTAGCGGACTCCAAGAGACCCAGTACTTC. This rearrangement joins TRBV7-9 to TRBJ2-5; 9 bases line up with TRBD2. The CDR3 sequence is 17 residues long. The V segment lost 1 base and the J segment 1 base; nucleotides outside the gene matches: 7. The germline gives CDR1 SEHNR, CDR2 FQNEAQ (reference sequence).

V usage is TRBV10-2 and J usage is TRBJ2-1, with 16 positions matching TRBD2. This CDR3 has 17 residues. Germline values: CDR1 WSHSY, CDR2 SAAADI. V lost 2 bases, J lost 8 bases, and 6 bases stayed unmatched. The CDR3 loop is CASSEPGLAGGKDEQFF. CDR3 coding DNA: TGCGCCAGCAGTGAGCCGGGACTAGCGGGAGGGAAAGATGAGCAGTTCTTC.

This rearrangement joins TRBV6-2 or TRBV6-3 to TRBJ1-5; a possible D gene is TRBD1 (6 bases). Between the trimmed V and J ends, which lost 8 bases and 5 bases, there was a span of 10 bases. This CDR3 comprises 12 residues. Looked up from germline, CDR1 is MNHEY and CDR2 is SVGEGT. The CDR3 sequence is CASVAGDQPQHF. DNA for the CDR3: TGTGCCAGCGTGGCAGGGGATCAGCCCCAGCATTTT.

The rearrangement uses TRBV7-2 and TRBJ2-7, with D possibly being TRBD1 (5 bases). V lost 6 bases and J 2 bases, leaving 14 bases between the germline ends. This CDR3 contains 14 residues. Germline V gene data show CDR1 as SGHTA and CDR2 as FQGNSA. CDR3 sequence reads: CASSYDRGAYEQYF. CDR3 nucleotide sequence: TGTGCCAGCAGTTACGATAGGGGTGCCTACGAGCAGTACTTC.

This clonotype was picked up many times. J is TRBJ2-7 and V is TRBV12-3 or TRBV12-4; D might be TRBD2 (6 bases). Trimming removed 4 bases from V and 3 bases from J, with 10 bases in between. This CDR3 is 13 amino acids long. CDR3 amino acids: CASSYSGSYEQYF. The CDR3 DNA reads TGTGCCAGCAGTTATAGCGGAAGCTACGAGCAGTACTTC.